Below, one T cell receptor (beta chain) is given with its context. The V end lost 7 bases, the J end lost 1 base, and 19 bases lay between the germline ends. The CDR3 is made up of 16 amino acids. Germline V gene sequence: CDR1 PRHDT, CDR2 FYEKMQ (reference sequence). The authors' processing: Counts of nucleated cells, estimated from reference gene primer amplification, were obtained. Profiling relied on immunoSEQ multiplex PCR, and the TCRdb table lists in-frame clones only, not all of them. V, J and clone size derive from that table, while D and trimming were established from the DNA sequence. The sample shows about 84,000 clones, 70% to 90% of them seen only once. The data stem from a study of blood T cell repertoires in COVID-19. Study-level background: Whether acute or convalescent, the COVID-19 samples came from the United States, Italy and Spain. T cells, B-cell-depleted T cells, or PBMCs supplied cDNA or gDNA.

The sequenced material came from peripheral blood. The clonotype was recovered from a woman at least 80 years old with acute or convalescent COVID-19. This chain uses TRBV13 with TRBJ2-5, with TRBD2 as a possible D gene (7 bases). The CDR3 sequence is CASIKLGGGPQETQYF. In nucleotides, the CDR3 is TGTGCCAGCATCAAACTTGGGGGGGGGCCCCAAGAGACCCAGTACTTC.